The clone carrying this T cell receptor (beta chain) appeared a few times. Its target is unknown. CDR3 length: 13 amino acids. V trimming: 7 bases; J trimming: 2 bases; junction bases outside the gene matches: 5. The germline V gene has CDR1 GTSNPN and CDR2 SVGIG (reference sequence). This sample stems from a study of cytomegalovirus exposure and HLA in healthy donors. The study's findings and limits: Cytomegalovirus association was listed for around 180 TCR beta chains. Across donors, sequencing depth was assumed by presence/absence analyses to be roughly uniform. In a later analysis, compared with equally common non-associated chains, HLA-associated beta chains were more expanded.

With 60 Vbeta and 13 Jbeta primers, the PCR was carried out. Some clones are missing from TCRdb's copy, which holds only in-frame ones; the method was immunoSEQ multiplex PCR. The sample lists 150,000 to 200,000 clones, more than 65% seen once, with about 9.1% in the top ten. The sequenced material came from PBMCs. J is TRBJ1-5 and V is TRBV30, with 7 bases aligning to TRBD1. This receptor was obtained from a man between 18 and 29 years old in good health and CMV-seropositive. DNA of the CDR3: TGTGCCTTCTCCCAGGGGGGCAATCAGCCCCAGCATTTT. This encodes CAFSQGGNQPQHF.